The rows below give T cell receptor beta chains drawn from one sample of a study of blood T cell repertoires in COVID-19. TCRdb's copy holds only in-frame clones and misses some; the assay was immunoSEQ multiplex PCR. Among approximately 150,000 clones, approximately 87% were seen once, and the ten largest hold approximately 4%. Material: peripheral blood. The receptors shown here come from a woman in her 70s with acute or convalescent COVID-19. Each CDR3 is given with its conserved first and last residue. The D gene is left open where the match is weak. Not every row has a clone size; where given, it reads once, few, many or a size class.

>TRBV5-8|TRBD1|TRBJ1-1|once
CASSEYKTGLIF
TGTGCCAGCAGCGAGTATAAGACAGGGCTCATCTTT
>TRBV19|TRBD1|TRBJ1-2|.
CASSIPLTGEVYTF
TGTGCCAGTAGTATACCGCTAACAGGGGAGGTCTACACCTTC
>TRBV28|.|TRBJ1-4|.
CASSLLGGHEKLFF
TGTGCCAGCAGTTTACTCGGGGGGCATGAAAAACTGTTTTTT
>TRBV5-6|TRBD1|TRBJ2-7|few
CASSFGDRNYEQYF
TGTGCCAGCAGCTTTGGGGACAGAAACTACGAGCAGTACTTC
>TRBV9|TRBD1|TRBJ1-1|.
CASSGSDRRLSFF
TGTGCCAGCAGCGGATCGGACAGGAGATTGTCTTTCTTT
>TRBV19|.|TRBJ1-3|.
CASSISSSGNTIYF
TGTGCCAGTAGTATATCCTCCTCTGGAAACACCATATATTTT
>TRBV5-1|.|TRBJ1-1|once
CASSLMGGTEAFF
TGCGCCAGCAGCTTGATGGGGGGGACTGAAGCTTTCTTT
>TRBV11-1|TRBD2|TRBJ2-5|once
CASSSTSGTYQETQYF
TGTGCCAGCAGCTCAACTAGCGGGACGTACCAAGAGACCCAGTACTTC
>TRBV7-9|TRBD1|TRBJ2-7|.
CASSQGDPSSYEQYF
TGTGCCAGCAGCCAGGGGGACCCCAGCTCCTACGAGCAGTACTTC
>TRBV19|TRBD2|TRBJ2-7|few
CASRKAGGAREQYF
TGTGCCAGTAGGAAAGCGGGAGGGGCTCGTGAGCAGTACTTC
>TRBV4-3|.|TRBJ1-1|.
CASSQGAASGTEAFF
TGCGCCAGCAGCCAAGGGGCCGCCAGCGGCACTGAAGCTTTCTTT
>TRBV11-1|.|TRBJ2-3|.
CASSTDSRSSTDTQYF
TGTGCCAGCAGCACGGACAGTCGTTCTAGCACAGATACGCAGTATTTT
>TRBV9|TRBD2|TRBJ2-1|.
CASKRDPSYNEQFF
TGTGCCAGCAAGCGGGACCCTTCATACAATGAGCAGTTCTTC
>TRBV2|.|TRBJ1-6|.
CASSEDPTGWSLHF
TGTGCCAGCAGTGAGGACCCTACGGGGTGGAGCCTCCACTTT
>TRBV3-1/TRBV3-2|TRBD1|TRBJ1-1|.
CASSPNRGKDTEAFF
TGTGCCAGCAGCCCAAACAGGGGGAAGGACACTGAAGCTTTCTTT
>TRBV4-2|TRBD1|TRBJ2-7|.
CASSPTGTGFSEQYF
TGTGCCAGCAGCCCTACCGGGACAGGGTTCTCCGAGCAGTACTTC
>TRBV24-1|.|TRBJ1-3|.
CATSEKGGNTIYF
TGTGCCACCAGTGAGAAGGGGGGAAACACCATATATTTT
>TRBV9|TRBD1|TRBJ2-5|.
CASSSTGIIETQYF
TGTGCCAGCAGCTCGACAGGGATTATAGAGACCCAGTACTTC
>TRBV28|TRBD2|TRBJ2-5|.
CASSPKAGGYQETQYF
TGTGCCAGCAGCCCAAAAGCGGGAGGGTACCAAGAGACCCAGTACTTC
>TRBV9|.|TRBJ2-1|.
CASTPQGSSYNEQFF
TGTGCCAGCACCCCGCAGGGGAGCTCCTACAATGAGCAGTTCTTC
>TRBV5-1|.|TRBJ1-1|.
CASSSPGGVMNTEAFF
TGCGCCAGCAGCTCCCCGGGGGGGGTCATGAACACTGAAGCTTTCTTT
>TRBV7-2|.|TRBJ2-3|.
CASSLAPGQGADTQYF
TGTGCCAGCAGCTTAGCCCCTGGGCAGGGCGCAGATACGCAGTATTTT